The 17 T cell receptor beta chains below were found in one sample sequenced in a study of molecular identifiers for immune sequencing clone quantification. Each CDR3 protein is one row after TCRdb ran MiXCR on the PCR reads. Of approximately 90,000 distinct CDR3 sequences listed, 20% to 25% were seen once; the top ten hold 0.94%. Material for sequencing was naive CD8+ T cells from blood, with Jurkat cell RNA spiked in. The subset is: FACS-sorted CD8+CD4-CCR7+CD45RA+ naive T cells. These TCRs come from a human donor in good health. Some libraries in this study had Jurkat cell RNA spiked in.

In its sample, this clonotype was seen many times. CDR3 protein: CASSRQGFTEAFF. CDR3 nucleotides: TGTGCCAGCAGCCGTCAGGGGTTCACTGAAGCTTTCTTT. The chain uses TRBV6-5 and TRBJ1-1; TRBD1 is a possible D gene (6 bases). The CDR3 length is 13 residues. From germline, CDR1 is MNHEY and CDR2 SVGAGI. Deletions cut 6 bases from V and 4 bases from J, with 12 bases between.

This clonotype was observed a few times. The chain combines TRBV2 with TRBJ2-5; 7 positions match TRBD1. With V trimmed by 3 bases and J by 2 bases, 6 bases remained unmatched. The germline CDR1 and CDR2 sequences are SNHLY and FYNNEI. The length of the CDR3 is 15 residues. The CDR3 spells CASSDEGAHQETQYF. In DNA form, the CDR3 reads TGTGCCAGCAGTGACGAGGGGGCACATCAAGAGACCCAGTACTTC.

This chain uses TRBV7-9 with TRBJ2-7, with D tentatively TRBD1 (6 bases). This CDR3 is 15 amino acids long. V was clipped by 5 bases and J by 12 bases, with 26 bases between them. Germline lookup yields CDR1 SEHNR and CDR2 FQNEAQ (reference sequence). Written as DNA, the CDR3 is TGTGCCAGCAGCCTCCCGGACAGAACCCCCTACGCGCCGTACTTC. It encodes CASSLPDRTPYAPYF.

This clonotype occurred many times. The V and J genes are TRBV19 and TRBJ2-3; perhaps D is TRBD1 or TRBD2 (5 bases each). CDR1 is LNHDA, CDR2 SQIVND, per germline (reference sequence). V gave up 5 bases and J gave up 2 bases, with 20 bases separating them. CDR3 length equals 17 residues. CDR3 in amino acids: CASSLYPGPNPTDTQYF. CDR3 nucleotides: TGTGCCAGTAGTCTCTACCCGGGGCCGAATCCCACAGATACGCAGTATTTT.

This clonotype was counted ten times or more. This chain links TRBV14 with TRBJ2-5; D uncertain. This CDR3 has 17 residues. V was pared by 2 bases and J by 1 base, with 17 bases between. Germline V gives CDR1 SGHDN, CDR2 FVKESK. This CDR3 reads CASSQSQPIALQETQYF. DNA for the CDR3: TGTGCCAGCAGCCAATCCCAACCTATCGCCCTCCAAGAGACCCAGTACTTC.

This clonotype was seen only a few times. The chain couples TRBV3-1 to TRBJ1-1; the D gene is possibly TRBD1 (5 bases). This CDR3 is 15 amino acids long. Germline V CDR1 and CDR2: LGHDT, YNNKEL (reference sequence). V lost 1 base to trimming and J lost 7 bases, with 16 bases between them. The CDR3 spells CASSQVLLGGNEAFF. CDR3 bases: TGTGCCAGCAGCCAAGTGCTTCTTGGGGGGAATGAAGCTTTCTTT.

This clonotype was observed at least ten times. This sequence joins TRBV27 and TRBJ2-5; TRBD2 aligns across 13 bases. V lost 6 bases, J lost 1 base, and 5 bases stayed unmatched. The CDR3 is made up of 16 amino acids. Germline V gives CDR1 MNHEY, CDR2 SMNVEV (reference sequence). CDR3 nucleotides: TGTGCCAGCAGAGCAACTAGCGGGAGGGTCCAAGAGACCCAGTACTTC. Its protein is CASRATSGRVQETQYF.

This clonotype was found many times. J is TRBJ1-6 and V is TRBV7-2; 7 nucleotides match TRBD1. The CDR3 loop spans 15 amino acids. The V gene's germline CDR1 is SGHTA and CDR2 FQGNSA. V lost 1 base and J lost 9; bases outside the gene matches: 6. CDR3: CASSLGSGQTSPLHF. The CDR3 DNA follows: TGTGCCAGCAGCTTAGGCTCGGGACAGACTTCACCCCTCCACTTT. Full variable domain (rest looked up from reference TRBV7-2 and TRBJ1-6): GAGVSQSPSNKVTEKGKDVELRCDPISGHTALYWYRQSLGQGLEFLIYFQGNSAPDKSGLPSDRFSAERTGGSVSTLTIQRTQQEDSAVYLCASSLGSGQTSPLHFGNGTRLTVT.

The chain recombines TRBV4-1 with TRBJ2-7; D call uncertain. The ends were cut back, 0 bases at V and 4 bases at J, with 7 bases in the middle. The CDR3 spans 13 residues. Germline values: CDR1 MGHRA, CDR2 YSYEKL. CDR3 nucleotide sequence: TGCGCCAGCAGCCAAGAAAGAGATTACGAGCAGTACTTC. This sequence encodes CASSQERDYEQYF.

This clonotype appeared a few times. The chain has TRBV19 and TRBJ2-7; D is perhaps TRBD1 or TRBD2 (6 bases each). Per germline, CDR1 LNHDA and CDR2 SQIVND (reference sequence). The V and J ends lost 3 bases and 1 base respectively, with 13 bases between them. The CDR3 runs 15 residues. CDR3 sequence reads: CASSITGASSYEQYF. DNA of the CDR3: TGTGCCAGTAGTATTACGGGGGCCTCTTCCTACGAGCAGTACTTC.

This clonotype was observed a handful of times. The V gene is TRBV5-6, the J gene TRBJ2-1; the match to TRBD1 covers 8 bases. V gave up 3 bases and J gave up 2 bases; unmatched junction bases: 19. Germline values: CDR1 SGHDT, CDR2 YYEEEE. The CDR3 covers 20 residues. CDR3 protein: CASSSWAGGTDQSTYNEQFF. The DNA for the CDR3 is TGTGCCAGCAGCTCATGGGCAGGGGGCACGGACCAGAGCACCTACAATGAGCAGTTCTTC. Full variable domain (outside the CDR3, taken from reference TRBV5-6 and TRBJ2-1): DAGVTQSPTHLIKTRGQQVTLRCSPKSGHDTVSWYQQALGQGPQFIFQYYEEEERQRGNFPDRFSGHQFPNYSSELNVNALLLGDSALYLCASSSWAGGTDQSTYNEQFFGPGTRLTVL.

Comment on this clonotype: A much larger clone lies a single base off, so this may be a read error. The chain combines TRBV7-2 with TRBJ2-7; D ambiguous. Trimming took 3 bases from V and 4 from J, leaving 16 bases between them. The CDR3 consists of 15 residues. The germline gives CDR1 SGHTA, CDR2 FQGNSA. The CDR3 protein is CASSLSPGPPYEQYF. The CDR3 bases are TGTGCCAGCAGCTTGAGTCCAGGTCCACCGTACGAGCAGTACTTC.

The V and J genes are TRBV7-9 and TRBJ1-3; 7 nucleotides align to TRBD1. Germline CDR1 reads SEHNR; CDR2 reads FQNEAQ (reference sequence). With V trimmed by 0 bases and J by 4 bases, 9 bases remained unmatched. CDR3 length: 17 amino acids. The CDR3 protein is CASSLAMLGTEGNTIYF. The CDR3 nucleotides read TGTGCCAGCAGCTTAGCGATGCTGGGGACAGAAGGAAACACCATATATTTT.

This clonotype was counted many times. CDR3 sequence: CASSYQIRSMSMAQHF. The CDR3 DNA follows: TGTGCCAGCAGTTACCAGATCAGGAGTATGTCAATGGCCCAGCATTTT. V and J are TRBV6-2 or TRBV6-3 and TRBJ1-5; D gene unclear. The CDR3 is 16 residues long. V gave up 2 bases and J gave up 11 bases, with 22 bases separating them. The germline V gene encodes CDR1 MNHEY and CDR2 SVGEGT.

Ten or more counts support this clonotype. The chain carries TRBV20-1 and TRBJ1-5; TRBD1 is a possible D gene (5 bases). Trimming took off 1 base at V and 7 bases at J, with 8 bases between the two ends. Germline V lookup: CDR1 DFQATT, CDR2 SNEGSKA (reference sequence). This CDR3 is 12 amino acids long. CDR3 in DNA: TGCAGTGCTAGAGCTGGGGGACAGCCCCAGCATTTT. Its translation: CSARAGGQPQHF.

This clonotype was seen repeatedly, ten times or more. The chain uses TRBV20-1 and TRBJ2-2, with D perhaps matching TRBD1 (6 bases). The CDR3 contains 14 residues. The germline gives CDR1 DFQATT, CDR2 SNEGSKA (reference sequence). Trimming pared 4 bases from V and 1 base from J, leaving 10 bases between. The CDR3 bases are TGCAGTGCTACTTTGGACAGGAACACCGGGGAGCTGTTTTTT. Protein sequence: CSATLDRNTGELFF.

Comments on this clonotype: Since a much larger clone is just one base distant, this may be a read error. The CDR3 bases are TGCAGTGCTCCGATTTCGGGGGGGGTTAATCCGCCCCAGCATTTT. Protein sequence: CSAPISGGVNPPQHF. This sequence joins TRBV20-1 and TRBJ1-5; TRBD1 might be the D (5 bases). The CDR3 runs to 15 residues. Germline assignment: CDR1 DFQATT and CDR2 SNEGSKA (reference sequence).